The 30 T cell receptor beta chains reported below all come from one sample, sequenced in a study. Treg sorting used a CD4+CD25+CD127-/low gate. TCRdb re-called the 5' RACE reads with MiXCR, one entry per CDR3 protein. In the table there are approximately 9,000 distinct CDR3 sequences, 34% of which are singletons. Source material: Tregs sorted from blood. Every receptor here comes from a female donor with breast cancer.

This clonotype is classed as medium-sized. This sequence joins TRBV7-9 and TRBJ2-3; D ambiguous. V was shortened by 2 bases and J by 2 bases, with 11 bases between the two germline ends. This CDR3 has 15 amino acids. The germline V gene has CDR1 SEHNR and CDR2 FQNEAQ (reference sequence). CDR3 nucleotide sequence: TGTGCCAGCAGCTTACAGGATCCACACACAGATACGCAGTATTTT. Its protein is CASSLQDPHTDTQYF.

The CDR3 DNA reads TGCGCCAGCAGCCAAGAGGCAGATACGCAGTATTTT. Translation: CASSQEADTQYF. This chain connects TRBV4-3 to TRBJ2-3; D uncertain. The germline V gene has CDR1 LGHNA and CDR2 YSLEER. V lost 0 bases and J 4 bases, leaving 2 bases between the germline ends. The CDR3 contains 12 residues.

The chain carries TRBV5-6 and TRBJ1-5; possibly TRBD1 for D (5 bases). This CDR3 is built from 13 residues. Germline V gene sequence: CDR1 SGHDT, CDR2 YYEEEE. V was trimmed by 4 bases and J by 8 bases, leaving 13 bases between them. This CDR3 is CASSERDLKPQHF. The DNA for the CDR3 is TGTGCCAGCAGCGAGCGGGACCTAAAGCCCCAGCATTTT.

On this clonotype: A junction end diverges from the germline sequence, so it may reflect a read error. The chain uses TRBV20-1 and TRBJ2-1, with D uncertain. The CDR3 has 13 amino acids. The germline CDR1 and CDR2 sequences are DFQATT and SNEGSKA (reference sequence). The CDR3, as DNA: TGCAGTGTACGAAGGAGCTCCTACAGTGAGCAGTTCTTC. This codes for CSVRRSSYSEQFF.

The V call is TRBV5-1, the J call TRBJ1-2; D is ambiguous. This CDR3 has 13 residues. Trimming cost V 4 bases and J 6 bases, with 13 bases left between them. CDR1 and CDR2 (germline): SGHRS, YFSETQ. CDR3 bases: TGCGCCAGCAGCGGACTCCGGGTGGATGGCTACACCTTC. Translating it yields CASSGLRVDGYTF. The whole variable domain, filled in from reference TRBV5-1 and TRBJ1-2, reads KAGVTQTPRYLIKTRGQQVTLSCSPISGHRSVSWYQQTPGQGLQFLFEYFSETQRNKGNFPGRFSGRQFSNSRSEMNVSTLELGDSALYLCASSGLRVDGYTFGSGTRLTVV.

By proportion, this clonotype is medium-sized. V usage is TRBV6-6 and J usage is TRBJ2-1; 12 nucleotides agree with TRBD2. The CDR3 extends over 15 amino acids. Germline CDR1 and CDR2: MNHNY and SVGAGI (reference sequence). The ends lost 5 bases at V and 4 bases at J; junction bases unmatched: 3. The CDR3 DNA reads as TGTGCCAGCAGTCCAACTAGCGGGGGGTACAATGAGCAGTTCTTC. This translates into CASSPTSGGYNEQFF.

This clonotype was counted between two and nine times. The chain employs TRBV12-3 or TRBV12-4 and TRBJ1-1; D is unresolved. The CDR3 runs 14 residues. V was pared by 3 bases and J by 1 base, with 9 bases between. The CDR3 DNA follows: TGTGCCAGCAGTTTGAGGTCCCGGAACACTGAAGCTTTCTTT. Residues: CASSLRSRNTEAFF.

This clonotype counts as medium-sized. The J gene is TRBJ2-1, the V gene TRBV15, with 16 bases that match TRBD2. With V trimmed by 3 bases and J by 0 bases, 2 bases remained unmatched. Germline loops: CDR1 LNHNV, CDR2 YYDKDF (reference sequence). This CDR3 is built from 18 residues. The CDR3 loop reads CATSRGLAGGNSYNEQFF. The DNA for the CDR3 is TGTGCCACCAGCAGGGGACTAGCGGGAGGGAACTCCTACAATGAGCAGTTCTTC.

This clonotype is labeled as medium-sized. The rearrangement joins TRBV7-3 to TRBJ2-1, with a weak D call TRBD2 (6 bases). Looked up from germline, CDR1 is SGHTA and CDR2 is FQGTGA. V was pared by 2 bases and J by 5 bases, with 13 bases between. The CDR3 is made up of 15 amino acids. CDR3 amino acids: CASSLAAGRHNEQFF. The DNA of the CDR3 is TGTGCCAGCAGCTTAGCGGCGGGACGCCACAATGAGCAGTTCTTC.

Regarding this clonotype: Possible read error: a much larger clone is one base away. This chain joins TRBV10-3 and TRBJ1-2; D not certain. Looked up from germline, CDR1 is ENHRY and CDR2 is SYGVKD. The CDR3 loop spans 14 amino acids. The CDR3 spells CTISESGTSYGYTF. DNA of the CDR3: TGTACCATCAGTGAGTCTGGCACGAGCTATGGCTACACCTTC.

As for this clonotype: Since a much larger clone is just one base distant, this may be a read error. The chain links TRBV20-1 to TRBJ2-7; possible D gene TRBD2, 7 bases. There are 12 residues in the CDR3. V dropped 3 bases and J dropped 2 bases, with 8 bases sitting between them. Per germline, CDR1 DFQATT and CDR2 SNEGSKA (reference sequence). The chain's CDR3 is CSARRGPYEQYF. The DNA for the CDR3 is TGCAGTGCTAGGCGGGGGCCCTACGAGCAGTACTTC.

This clonotype appeared a few times. This sequence joins TRBV20-1 and TRBJ1-6, with D possibly being TRBD1 (6 bases). The CDR3 sequence is 14 residues long. V lost 3 bases and J lost 8, with 14 bases in between. The germline V gene has CDR1 DFQATT and CDR2 SNEGSKA (reference sequence). The CDR3 coding sequence is TGCAGTGCTAGTAGGCCTGGGGGCGATTCACCCCTCCACTTT. Translation: CSASRPGGDSPLHF.

On this clonotype itself: It may be a read error: a sequence one base away is much more abundant. The chain is built from TRBV12-3 or TRBV12-4 and TRBJ1-5, with D unclear. Trimming removed 5 bases from V and 8 bases from J, with 25 bases in between. This CDR3 is 17 amino acids long. The CDR3 spells CASSQSPAVVFGEPQHF. In nucleotides, the CDR3 is TGTGCCAGCAGTCAAAGCCCCGCAGTGGTTTTCGGTGAGCCCCAGCATTTT.

The rearrangement uses TRBV7-2 and TRBJ2-5; 8 bases are a match to TRBD1. Germline V gene sequence: CDR1 SGHTA, CDR2 FQGNSA. The CDR3 sequence is 13 residues long. V dropped 5 bases and J dropped 5; count of bases not matched to a gene: 4. The CDR3 spells CASSQDREETQYF. CDR3 nucleotide sequence: TGTGCCAGCAGCCAGGACAGGGAGGAGACCCAGTACTTC.

Remarks on this clonotype: The CDR3 end shows no conserved phenylalanine or tryptophan, and so a read error is likely. V gene TRBV29-1 combines with J gene TRBJ1-2, with 7 bases that match TRBD1. The CDR3 spans 14 residues. Looked up from germline, CDR1 is SQVTM and CDR2 is ANQGSEA. V lost 6 bases and J lost 2; bases outside the gene matches: 9. The CDR3 is CSVDRDRGNYGYTS. DNA of the CDR3: TGCAGCGTCGATAGGGACAGAGGAAACTATGGCTACACCTCC.

This clonotype has a handful of counts. The chain carries TRBV29-1 and TRBJ1-1; possible D gene TRBD1, 6 bases. The CDR3 covers 13 residues. Germline V lookup: CDR1 SQVTM, CDR2 ANQGSEA. V was cut by 8 bases and J by 2 bases, with 15 bases left in between. The CDR3 spells CSTQQGRNTEAFF. CDR3 bases: TGCAGCACACAACAGGGTCGAAACACTGAAGCTTTCTTT.

The rearrangement joins TRBV6-2 or TRBV6-3 to TRBJ1-1; 11 nucleotides match TRBD1. J was trimmed by 4 bases and V by 5 bases; bases with no gene match: 15. The CDR3 consists of 18 residues. CDR1 is MNHEY and CDR2 is SVGEGT in the germline V gene. The CDR3 loop reads CASSTRIGQGAGGTEAFF. The CDR3 nucleotides read TGTGCCAGCAGTACCAGAATCGGACAGGGGGCTGGTGGCACTGAAGCTTTCTTT.

The gene calls are TRBV7-9 and TRBJ2-2; 7 positions match TRBD1. CDR3 length: 18 residues. In germline, CDR1 is SEHNR, CDR2 FQNEAQ (reference sequence). With 6 bases clipped from V and 3 bases from J, the junction kept 16 bases outside the gene matches. The CDR3 nucleotides read TGTGCCAGCAGGGGACAGTCCGGCTTCTGGTCGTACACCGGGGAGCTGTTTTTT. It is translated as CASRGQSGFWSYTGELFF.

Comments on this clonotype: With a much larger clone just one base away, this may be a read error. The rearrangement uses TRBV2 and TRBJ1-2; perhaps TRBD1 as D (6 bases). Germline CDR1 SNHLY, CDR2 FYNNEI. The length of the CDR3 is 15 residues. V was shortened by 8 bases and J by 2 bases, with 18 bases between the two germline ends. The CDR3 spells CASGLVLTGNYGYTF. DNA for the CDR3: TGTGCCAGCGGTTTAGTCTTGACAGGAAACTATGGCTACACCTTC.

In DNA form, the CDR3 reads TGTGCCAGCCGCCGGACTAGCGGATCGCAATTAGCCAAAAACATTCAGTACTTC. Its protein product is CASRRTSGSQLAKNIQYF. The chain recombines TRBV7-9 with TRBJ2-4; 10 nucleotides match TRBD2. Germline V gives CDR1 SEHNR, CDR2 FQNEAQ (reference sequence). V lost 8 bases and J lost 0; bases outside the gene matches: 13. This CDR3 region has 18 residues.

This clonotype was picked up a small number of times. The V and J genes are TRBV20-1 and TRBJ1-1; 9 bases align to TRBD1. Germline lookup yields CDR1 DFQATT and CDR2 SNEGSKA (reference sequence). The CDR3 consists of 12 residues. V lost 0 bases, J lost 10 bases, and 3 bases stayed unmatched. The CDR3 DNA is TGCAGTGCTAGAGATTCGGGACAGGGAGCTTTCTTT. It specifies CSARDSGQGAFF.

The chain links TRBV4-3 to TRBJ2-1; 11 bases match TRBD2. Germline CDR1 LGHNA, CDR2 YSLEER. With V trimmed by 0 bases and J by 9 bases, 10 bases remained unmatched. The CDR3 loop spans 17 amino acids. For the CDR3, the DNA is TGCGCCAGCAGCCAAGAGCGGTTGGTAGCGGGAGGGATTGAGCAGTTCTTC. Translation gives CASSQERLVAGGIEQFF.

V is TRBV4-1 and J is TRBJ1-2; D may be TRBD1 (5 bases). V lost 0 bases and J lost 8, with 13 bases in between. The CDR3 spans 14 residues. Germline CDR1 reads MGHRA; CDR2 reads YSYEKL. CDR3 sequence: CASSQEVGAMGYTF. The CDR3 DNA reads as TGCGCCAGCAGCCAAGAGGTCGGGGCGATGGGCTACACCTTC.

In regard to this clonotype: A much more abundant neighbour one base away suggests this may be a read error. The genes are TRBV2 and TRBJ2-1; 9 bases are shared with TRBD1. This CDR3 spans 15 amino acids. Germline CDR1 is SNHLY and CDR2 is FYNNEI. The CDR3 protein is CASSEWGTGYNERFF. The CDR3 DNA is TGTGCCAGCAGTGAATGGGGGACAGGGTACAATGAGCGGTTCTTC.

CDR3 residues: CASVQRPNYGYTF. The CDR3 nucleotides are TGTGCCAGCGTACAGAGACCTAACTATGGCTACACCTTC. V and J are TRBV7-2 and TRBJ1-2, with D unclear. CDR3 length: 13 residues. Germline assignment: CDR1 SGHTA and CDR2 FQGNSA. The V gene lost 8 bases and the J gene lost 0 bases, with 10 bases spanning the gap.

This clonotype was picked up a small number of times. The chain joins TRBV6-5 to TRBJ2-3; TRBD2 agrees at 7 bases. CDR1 is MNHEY and CDR2 is SVGAGI in the germline V gene. Germline trimming cut 0 bases from V and 5 bases from J; bases unmatched to any gene: 8. The CDR3 covers 16 residues. CDR3 sequence reads: CASSYSLAGVLDTQYF. DNA for the CDR3: TGTGCCAGCAGTTACTCTCTTGCGGGAGTCTTAGATACGCAGTATTTT.

V gene TRBV18 combines with J gene TRBJ1-4; 8 bases agree with TRBD1. The ends lost 6 bases at V and 7 bases at J; junction bases unmatched: 13. This CDR3 is built from 16 residues. Germline assignment: CDR1 KGHSH and CDR2 LQKENI. CDR3 sequence reads: CASSPGVRGRGEKLFF. For the CDR3, the DNA is TGTGCCAGCTCGCCCGGGGTCAGGGGGCGAGGTGAAAAACTGTTTTTT.

This chain connects TRBV28 to TRBJ2-7; the D is unclear. V dropped 6 bases and J dropped 0 bases, with 6 bases sitting between them. The CDR3 is made up of 12 amino acids. CDR1 and CDR2 (germline): MDHEN, SYDVKM. The CDR3 here is CASSLLSYEQYF. DNA for the CDR3: TGTGCCAGCAGCCTGCTCTCCTACGAGCAGTACTTC.

This clonotype occurred a few times. The rearrangement uses TRBV7-2 and TRBJ1-6; the D is unclear. V was pared by 1 base and J by 6 bases, with 7 bases between. There are 14 residues in the CDR3. Germline CDR1 SGHTA, CDR2 FQGNSA. CDR3 residues: CASSLGAFNSPLHF. CDR3 sequence (DNA): TGTGCCAGCAGCTTAGGAGCATTTAATTCACCCCTCCACTTT.

The V gene is TRBV5-1, the J gene TRBJ2-3; D perhaps matches TRBD1 (6 bases). The ends were cut back, 0 bases at V and 8 bases at J, with 19 bases in the middle. Germline CDR1 is SGHRS and CDR2 is YFSETQ. There are 16 residues in the CDR3. The CDR3 region is CASSLGQAAPGITQYF. CDR3 nucleotides: TGCGCCAGCAGCTTGGGACAGGCCGCTCCCGGAATTACGCAGTATTTT.